Each of the 31 T cell receptor beta chains below was sequenced from the same sample in a study of shared clonotypes between healthy human individuals. Produced via immunoSEQ multiplex PCR; TCRdb's table is partial and in-frame only. The repertoire consists of just over 2,000,000 clones, with 85% to 95% occurring once and the leading ten covering under 0.15%. The sequenced material came from naive CD4+ T cells sorted from blood. Subset specified: CD45RA+ positively selected. These TCRs come from a man aged 18 to 29 in good health.

In DNA, the CDR3 is TGTGCCAGAAGCTTGGATCCGCGGGCTCTACCCTACGAGCAGTACTTC. Its translation: CARSLDPRALPYEQYF. The rearrangement joins TRBV5-3 to TRBJ2-7; possibly TRBD2 for D (5 bases). TRBV5-3 is placed among ORFs of uncertain function. The length of the CDR3 is 16 residues. Trimming cost V 0 bases and J 2 bases, with 15 bases left between them.

A note on this clone: Other DNA sequences within the sample encode an identical CDR3. The chain is built from TRBV19 and TRBJ1-5, with 9 positions matching TRBD1. From germline, CDR1 is LNHDA and CDR2 SQIVND (reference sequence). Germline trimming cut 3 bases from V and 6 bases from J; bases unmatched to any gene: 3. The CDR3 extends over 14 amino acids. In nucleotides, the CDR3 is TGTGCCAGTAGTATTCTGGGACAGGGTCAGCCCCAGCATTTT. Protein: CASSILGQGQPQHF. The full variable domain, rest sourced from reference TRBV19 and TRBJ1-5, is DGGITQSPKYLFRKEGQNVTLSCEQNLNHDAMYWYRQDPGQGLRLIYYSQIVNDFQKGDIAEGYSVSREKKESFPLTVTSAQKNPTAFYLCASSILGQGQPQHFGDGTRLSIL.

V usage is TRBV30 and J usage is TRBJ2-7, with 10 bases fitting TRBD2. Germline values: CDR1 GTSNPN, CDR2 SVGIG (reference sequence). CDR3 size: 16 residues. J gave up 3 bases and V 0 bases, and 8 bases lay outside the gene matches. CDR3 protein: CAWSVPASGSGYEQYF. In DNA form, the CDR3 reads TGTGCCTGGAGTGTACCGGCTAGCGGGAGTGGCTACGAGCAGTACTTC.

J is TRBJ2-7 and V is TRBV7-8; 8 bases align to TRBD2. Germline values: CDR1 SGHVS, CDR2 FQNEAQ. The CDR3 covers 15 residues. The junction had 5 bases not matched to a gene; V was cut back by 0 bases and J by 4 bases. This chain's CDR3 is CASSLASSGAYEQYF. DNA for the CDR3: TGTGCCAGCAGCTTAGCGAGTAGCGGGGCTTACGAGCAGTACTTC.

This chain uses TRBV18 with TRBJ1-2, with 8 bases matching TRBD1. Germline lookup yields CDR1 KGHSH and CDR2 LQKENI. J lost 6 bases, V lost 1 base, and 13 bases had no gene match. CDR3 length: 17 amino acids. The CDR3 protein is CASSPRLISTGEDGYTF. CDR3 in DNA: TGTGCCAGCTCACCACGGTTAATCTCGACAGGGGAAGATGGCTACACCTTC.

This sequence joins TRBV7-2 and TRBJ2-7; TRBD2 aligns across 10 bases. V was clipped by 5 bases and J by 6 bases; unmatched bases: 16. CDR3 length: 17 amino acids. The germline CDR1 and CDR2 sequences are SGHTA and FQGNSA. This chain's CDR3 is CASSPELKREGLREQYF. CDR3 nucleotides: TGTGCCAGCAGCCCCGAGTTAAAGCGGGAGGGTTTGCGCGAGCAGTACTTC.

The rearrangement uses TRBV5-4 and TRBJ2-7, with a tentative D call TRBD2 (6 bases). CDR3 size: 14 residues. The germline gives CDR1 SGHNT, CDR2 YYREEE (reference sequence). The V end was cut by 4 bases, the J end by 2 bases, with 13 bases between. CDR3 sequence reads: CASSGRDSTYEQYF. The CDR3 DNA sequence: TGTGCCAGCAGCGGCCGGGACTCAACCTACGAGCAGTACTTC. Supplemented by reference TRBV5-4 and TRBJ2-7, the full variable domain reads ETGVTQSPTHLIKTRGQQVTLRCSSQSGHNTVSWYQQALGQGPQFIFQYYREEENGRGNFPPRFSGLQFPNYSSELNVNALELDDSALYLCASSGRDSTYEQYFGPGTRLTVT.

This clone showed up just once. This sequence joins TRBV7-9 and TRBJ2-5; no clear D. Trimming cost V 2 bases and J 1 base, with 14 bases left between them. Germline-derived CDR1 and CDR2 are SEHNR and FQNEAQ (reference sequence). The CDR3 has 16 amino acids. CDR3 in amino acids: CASSLIGMAAQETQYF. DNA for the CDR3: TGTGCCAGCAGCTTAATCGGTATGGCCGCCCAAGAGACCCAGTACTTC. Full variable domain (missing parts from reference TRBV7-9 and TRBJ2-5): DTGVSQNPRHKITKRGQNVTFRCDPISEHNRLYWYRQTLGQGPEFLTYFQNEAQLEKSRLLSDRFSAERPKGSFSTLEIQRTEQGDSAMYLCASSLIGMAAQETQYFGPGTRLLVL.

The CDR3 here is CASSLGRSTDTQYF. The CDR3 bases are TGTGCCAGCAGCTTAGGCAGGTCCACAGATACGCAGTATTTT. V and J are TRBV7-8 and TRBJ2-3; D remains unclear. There are 14 residues in the CDR3. Trimming removed 1 base at V and 2 bases at J, with 7 bases between. Germline V lookup: CDR1 SGHVS, CDR2 FQNEAQ.

The chain employs TRBV5-4 and TRBJ2-5; TRBD1 might be the D (5 bases). The germline V gene has CDR1 SGHNT and CDR2 YYREEE (reference sequence). The V end lost 7 bases, the J end lost 6 bases, and 16 bases lay between the germline ends. The CDR3 has 13 amino acids. This CDR3 reads CASSTGAEQTQYF. In DNA, the CDR3 is TGTGCCAGCTCGACTGGGGCCGAGCAGACCCAGTACTTC.

About this clone: Other DNA sequences in this sample translate to the same CDR3. This chain joins TRBV5-1 and TRBJ2-3; D ambiguous. The length of the CDR3 is 14 residues. The ends were cut back, 0 bases at V and 0 bases at J, with 5 bases in the middle. Germline values: CDR1 SGHRS, CDR2 YFSETQ. The CDR3 region has the DNA TGCGCCAGCAGCTTGGACCAGAGCACAGATACGCAGTATTTT. This translates into CASSLDQSTDTQYF. Full variable domain (missing parts from reference TRBV5-1 and TRBJ2-3): KAGVTQTPRYLIKTRGQQVTLSCSPISGHRSVSWYQQTPGQGLQFLFEYFSETQRNKGNFPGRFSGRQFSNSRSEMNVSTLELGDSALYLCASSLDQSTDTQYFGPGTRLTVL.

This sequence joins TRBV19 and TRBJ2-5, with D unresolved. Per the germline V gene, CDR1 is LNHDA and CDR2 is SQIVND (reference sequence). Trimming cost V 1 base and J 6 bases, with 6 bases left between them. The CDR3 contains 12 residues. The CDR3 sequence: CASSIGAQTQYF. The CDR3 nucleotides are TGTGCCAGTAGTATAGGGGCCCAGACCCAGTACTTC.

CDR3 sequence (DNA): TGTGCCAGCAGTCCAGGGGCTAGCGGTAGCACAGATACGCAGTATTTT. As protein: CASSPGASGSTDTQYF. This rearrangement joins TRBV6-4 to TRBJ2-3; tentative D call: TRBD2 (7 bases). V shed 5 bases and J shed 0 bases, with 15 bases lying between them. The CDR3 spans 16 residues. CDR1 is MRHNA, CDR2 SNTAGT, per germline.

The chain joins TRBV4-2 to TRBJ2-3, with a tentative D call TRBD2 (7 bases). The V and J ends lost 4 bases and 5 bases respectively, with 22 bases between them. This CDR3 spans 17 amino acids. CDR1 is LGHNA and CDR2 is YNFKEQ in the germline V gene. In DNA form, the CDR3 reads TGTGCCAGCAGCCGGGCGGTAGGGGCGGGGGCAATAGATACGCAGTATTTT. This gives the protein CASSRAVGAGAIDTQYF.

This chain connects TRBV10-2 to TRBJ2-7; no clear D gene. This CDR3 is 11 amino acids long. Germline-derived CDR1 and CDR2 are WSHSY and SAAADI. Trimming took off 3 bases at V and 4 bases at J, with 4 bases between the two ends. In nucleotides, the CDR3 is TGCGCCAGCAGTGACTTATACGAGCAGTACTTC. Translation gives CASSDLYEQYF.

This chain connects TRBV30 to TRBJ2-1; no clear D gene. The CDR3 is made up of 13 amino acids. V lost 3 bases, J lost 8 bases, and 14 bases lay in between. Looked up from germline, CDR1 is GTSNPN and CDR2 is SVGIG (reference sequence). The CDR3 here is CAWRPGLLYEQFF. CDR3 bases: TGTGCCTGGAGGCCGGGTCTTCTTTATGAGCAGTTCTTC.

In nucleotides, the CDR3 is TGTGCCAGCAGCTTATCGGCGCCCCTCCACTTT. Its translation: CASSLSAPLHF. The chain employs TRBV5-8 and TRBJ1-6; D gene unclear. V lost 2 bases, J lost 13 bases, and 7 bases lay in between. Germline V gives CDR1 SGHTS, CDR2 YDEGEE. The CDR3 has 11 residues. Drawing the rest from reference TRBV5-8 and TRBJ1-6, the complete variable domain is EAGVTQSPTHLIKTRGQQATLRCSPISGHTSVYWYQQALGLGLQFLLWYDEGEERNRGNFPPRFSGRQFPNYSSELNVNALELEDSALYLCASSLSAPLHFGNGTRLTVT.

This clone was counted once. The chain recombines TRBV5-1 with TRBJ2-7; 7 nucleotides agree with TRBD2. With V trimmed by 2 bases and J by 7 bases, 9 bases remained unmatched. Germline V gives CDR1 SGHRS, CDR2 YFSETQ. The CDR3 contains 14 residues. The CDR3 DNA sequence: TGCGCCAGCAGCTTACCTAGCGGAACGGGGGAGCAGTACTTC. Amino acids: CASSLPSGTGEQYF. Together with reference TRBV5-1 and TRBJ2-7, the CDR3 gives the full variable domain: KAGVTQTPRYLIKTRGQQVTLSCSPISGHRSVSWYQQTPGQGLQFLFEYFSETQRNKGNFPGRFSGRQFSNSRSEMNVSTLELGDSALYLCASSLPSGTGEQYFGPGTRLTVT.

J is TRBJ2-2 and V is TRBV7-2; D might be TRBD2 (5 bases). Per the germline V gene, CDR1 is SGHTA and CDR2 is FQGNSA. The CDR3 length is 14 residues. V lost 7 bases, J lost 5 bases, and 14 bases lay in between. CDR3 DNA sequence: TGTGCCAGCACCCGCCGGGAAAAGACCGGGGAGCTGTTTTTT. It specifies CASTRREKTGELFF.

The chain couples TRBV5-4 to TRBJ2-1; D ambiguous. The CDR3 has 15 amino acids. Germline CDR1 is SGHNT and CDR2 is YYREEE (reference sequence). Trimming took 2 bases from V and 0 from J, leaving 9 bases between them. CDR3: CASSFSTGSYNEQFF. Here the CDR3 DNA reads TGTGCCAGCAGCTTCTCGACGGGCTCCTACAATGAGCAGTTCTTC.

The rearrangement links TRBV5-4 to TRBJ2-2; D is uncertain. The germline V gene has CDR1 SGHNT and CDR2 YYREEE (reference sequence). V shed 1 base and J shed 4 bases, with 5 bases lying between them. CDR3 length: 13 amino acids. The CDR3 protein is CASSLPATGELFF. CDR3 DNA sequence: TGTGCCAGCAGCTTGCCGGCCACCGGGGAGCTGTTTTTT.

The chain recombines TRBV27 with TRBJ2-1; D gene uncertain. Trimming left V 8 bases short and J 5 bases short, with 16 bases between. CDR3 size: 14 residues. Per the germline V gene, CDR1 is MNHEY and CDR2 is SMNVEV (reference sequence). CDR3 loop: CASSPLEPDNEQFF. The CDR3 DNA follows: TGTGCCAGCTCCCCTTTGGAGCCCGACAATGAGCAGTTCTTC.

CDR3 DNA sequence: TGCGCCAGCAGCTTGGAAGGACTTCCACGCGATGAGCAGTTCTTC. Protein product: CASSLEGLPRDEQFF. J is TRBJ2-1 and V is TRBV5-1; possible D gene TRBD2, 5 bases. Deletions cut 0 bases from V and 8 bases from J, with 15 bases between. There are 15 residues in the CDR3. Looked up from germline, CDR1 is SGHRS and CDR2 is YFSETQ.

DNA of the CDR3: TGTGCCAGCAGCTTAAGAGCTCCTAGCCAGCAGTACTTC. Its protein product is CASSLRAPSQQYF. This rearrangement joins TRBV7-2 to TRBJ2-7, with TRBD2 as a possible D gene (5 bases). The CDR3 contains 13 residues. Germline V gene sequence: CDR1 SGHTA, CDR2 FQGNSA. Trimming shortened V by 2 bases and J by 8 bases, and 13 bases separated the two germline ends.

The chain recombines TRBV5-1 with TRBJ2-2; TRBD1 matches 7 bases. The CDR3 runs to 15 residues. The ends lost 0 bases at V and 4 bases at J; junction bases unmatched: 3. CDR1 is SGHRS, CDR2 YFSETQ, per germline. The CDR3 sequence is CASSLEGTVTGELFF. DNA of the CDR3: TGCGCCAGCAGCTTGGAGGGGACAGTCACCGGGGAGCTGTTTTTT.

The chain couples TRBV11-2 to TRBJ1-1; weak D call: TRBD1 (5 bases). V lost 5 bases and J 4 bases, leaving 14 bases between the germline ends. Germline V CDR1 and CDR2: SGHAT, FQNNGV. The CDR3 runs to 14 residues. Here the CDR3 reads CASSARGASTEAFF. The CDR3 DNA reads TGTGCCAGCAGCGCCCGTGGGGCGAGCACTGAAGCTTTCTTT. Variable domain in full (rest from reference TRBV11-2 and TRBJ1-1): EAGVAQSPRYKIIEKRQSVAFWCNPISGHATLYWYQQILGQGPKLLIQFQNNGVVDDSQLPKDRFSAERLKGVDSTLKIQPAKLEDSAVYLCASSARGASTEAFFGQGTRLTVV.

The chain employs TRBV4-1 and TRBJ1-2; no clear D. This CDR3 has 15 residues. Germline CDR1 reads MGHRA; CDR2 reads YSYEKL. V shed 2 bases and J shed 8 bases, with 18 bases lying between them. CDR3 loop: CASSQPDRRREGYTF. CDR3 DNA: TGCGCCAGCAGCCAACCAGACCGGAGGCGGGAAGGCTACACCTTC.

The chain links TRBV10-3 to TRBJ2-1, with TRBD2 matching over 8 bases. Looked up from germline, CDR1 is ENHRY and CDR2 is SYGVKD. Trimming cost V 3 bases and J 6 bases; bases outside gene matches: 7. The length of the CDR3 is 15 residues. Here the CDR3 DNA reads TGTGCCATCAGTGACGCCACTAGCGGCTTCAATGAGCAGTTCTTC. It encodes CAISDATSGFNEQFF.

Notes on this clone: The same CDR3 is also encoded by other DNA sequences in this sample. The chain joins TRBV2 to TRBJ2-2; D perhaps matches TRBD1 (6 bases). From germline, CDR1 is SNHLY and CDR2 FYNNEI. The CDR3 covers 13 residues. Trimming removed 2 bases from V and 5 bases from J, with 6 bases in between. Here the CDR3 reads CASSEQGTGELFF. The CDR3 nucleotides are TGTGCCAGCAGTGAACAGGGGACCGGGGAGCTGTTTTTT.

V usage is TRBV4-1 and J usage is TRBJ1-5; D is possibly TRBD1 (6 bases). V was clipped by 0 bases and J by 4 bases, with 13 bases between them. Germline V CDR1 and CDR2: MGHRA, YSYEKL. This CDR3 contains 16 residues. CDR3 sequence (DNA): TGCGCCAGCAGCCAAGAAGGGGGAGGATTGAATCAGCCCCAGCATTTT. Translation gives CASSQEGGGLNQPQHF.

CDR3 DNA: TGCGCCAGCAGCCCAGGGGACACTTGGATGAGCTCCTATAATTCACCCCTCCACTTT. Encoded protein: CASSPGDTWMSSYNSPLHF. The chain employs TRBV5-1 and TRBJ1-6; TRBD1 is a possible D gene (6 bases). Per the germline V gene, CDR1 is SGHRS and CDR2 is YFSETQ. V was shortened by 4 bases and J by 0 bases, with 20 bases between the two germline ends. The CDR3 runs 19 residues.